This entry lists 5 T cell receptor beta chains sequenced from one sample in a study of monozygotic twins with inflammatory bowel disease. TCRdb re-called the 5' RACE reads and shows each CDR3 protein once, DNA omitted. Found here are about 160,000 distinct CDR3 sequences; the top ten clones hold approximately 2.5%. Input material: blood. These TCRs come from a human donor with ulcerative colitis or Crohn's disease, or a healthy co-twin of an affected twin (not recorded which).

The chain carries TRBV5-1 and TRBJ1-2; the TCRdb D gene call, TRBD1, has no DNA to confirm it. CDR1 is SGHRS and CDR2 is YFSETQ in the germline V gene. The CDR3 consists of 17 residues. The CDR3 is CASSRTYPRTGNYGYTF.

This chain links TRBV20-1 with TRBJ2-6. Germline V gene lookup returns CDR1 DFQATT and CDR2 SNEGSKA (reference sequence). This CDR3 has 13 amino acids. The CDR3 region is CSALSGGANVLTF.

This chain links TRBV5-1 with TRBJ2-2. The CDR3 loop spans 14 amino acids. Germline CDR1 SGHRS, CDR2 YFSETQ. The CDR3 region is CASSSSSNTGELFF.

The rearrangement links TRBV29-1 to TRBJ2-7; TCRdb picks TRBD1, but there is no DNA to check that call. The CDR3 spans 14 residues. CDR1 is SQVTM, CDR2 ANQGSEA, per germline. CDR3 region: CSVEVQGRAYEQYF.

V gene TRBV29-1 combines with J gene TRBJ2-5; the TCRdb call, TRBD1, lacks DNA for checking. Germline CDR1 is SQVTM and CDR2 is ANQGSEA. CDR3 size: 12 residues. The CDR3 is CSEGGAGETQYF. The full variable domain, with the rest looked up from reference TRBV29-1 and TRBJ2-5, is SAVISQKPSRDICQRGTSLTIQCQVDSQVTMMFWYRQQPGQSLTLIATANQGSEATYESGFVIDKFPISRPNLTFSTLTVSNMSPEDSSIYLCSEGGAGETQYFGPGTRLLVL.